Shown below are 2 T cell receptor beta chains from a single sample sequenced in a study of T cell responses to AZD1222 COVID-19 vaccine. Data came from immunoSEQ multiplex PCR; TCRdb stores just in-frame clones and leaves some out. Of more than 150,000 clones listed, around 90% are singletons. This sample comprised peripheral blood, obtained 28 days after the second AZD1222 dose. Receptor source: an adult who received the AZD1222 COVID-19 vaccine.

In regard to this clone: The same CDR3 also results from other DNA sequences found in this sample. The chain couples TRBV30 to TRBJ1-6, with a weak D call TRBD1 (6 bases). Trimming took off 5 bases at V and 5 bases at J, with 10 bases between the two ends. CDR1 and CDR2 from the germline V gene are GTSNPN and SVGIG (reference sequence). The CDR3 covers 13 residues. This CDR3 is CAWSTGNNSPLHF. CDR3 coding DNA: TGTGCCTGGTCGACAGGTAATAATTCACCCCTCCACTTT. Drawing the rest from reference TRBV30 and TRBJ1-6, the complete variable domain is SQTIHQWPATLVQPVGSPLSLECTVEGTSNPNLYWYRQAAGRGLQLLFYSVGIGQISSEVPQNLSASRPQDRQFILSSKKLLLSDSGFYLCAWSTGNNSPLHFGNGTRLTVT.

The chain links TRBV5-1 to TRBJ2-2, with 8 bases aligning to TRBD1. Germline loops: CDR1 SGHRS, CDR2 YFSETQ. Germline trimming cut 2 bases from V and 1 base from J; bases unmatched to any gene: 1. This CDR3 contains 15 residues. CDR3 coding DNA: TGCGCCAGCAGCTTCGACAGGGGGAACACCGGGGAGCTGTTTTTT. Translated, it gives CASSFDRGNTGELFF.